This is a list of T cell receptor beta chains from one sample in a study of T cells in Graves' hyperthyroidism and ophthalmopathy. TCRdb called the multiplex PCR reads again in MiXCR, with one record for every CDR3 protein. Of about 350,000 distinct CDR3 sequences listed, around 15% are singletons. Sequencing was carried out using blood. These receptors originate from a woman in her 40s with Graves' ophthalmopathy. Both conserved end residues are part of each CDR3. A D gene is named only where the DNA matches it firmly. Only part of the rows carry a size: once, few, many, or a class if the clone is expanded.

v_call	j_call	d_call	clone_size	cdr3_nt	cdr3_aa
TRBV6-5	TRBJ1-2	-	many	TGTGCCAGCAGTTACTCGATGGCAGTAACTAACTATGGCTACACCTTC	CASSYSMAVTNYGYTF
TRBV12-3/TRBV12-4	TRBJ2-4	-	many	TGTGCCAGCAGTTTATGGGGGGAGGCCAAAAACATTCAGTACTTC	CASSLWGEAKNIQYF
TRBV6-1	TRBJ2-1	TRBD1	many	TGTGCCAGCAGTCCACTCTTCCCCCCGGACAGGTACAATGAGCAGTTCTTC	CASSPLFPPDRYNEQFF
TRBV12-3/TRBV12-4	TRBJ2-3	TRBD1	many	TGTGCCAGCAGCGTTGACAGGGGAGTTACAGATACGCAGTATTTT	CASSVDRGVTDTQYF
TRBV20-1	TRBJ2-7	TRBD1	many	TGCAGTGCGGAAAACAGGGGGAGAGGCTACGAGCAGTACTTC	CSAENRGRGYEQYF
TRBV13	TRBJ2-1	TRBD1	few	TGTGCCAGCAGCCCCCTGGGGAGTAAGGGGGCTGAGCAGTTCTTC	CASSPLGSKGAEQFF
TRBV5-4	TRBJ1-2	-	few	TGTGCCAGCAGCTTGGAAGTCCCAGGGGCCGGCTACACCTTC	CASSLEVPGAGYTF
TRBV27	TRBJ1-1	-	few	TGTGCCAGCAGTTTATTGAGCCCGAACACTGAAGCTTTCTTT	CASSLLSPNTEAFF
TRBV13	TRBJ2-5	-	few	TGTGCCAGCAGCTTAAAAGCCTCCCAAGAGACCCAGTACTTC	CASSLKASQETQYF
TRBV2	TRBJ2-1	-	many	TGTGCCAGCACTCTAGGTCCTAGCTCCTACAATGAGCAGTTCTTC	CASTLGPSSYNEQFF
TRBV2	TRBJ2-5	-	few	TGTGCCAGCAGGGAAGTCCCGGAGACCCAGTACTTC	CASREVPETQYF
TRBV30	TRBJ2-7	-	-	TGTGCCTGGAGTCGGGGGACCTCCTACGAGCAGTACTTC	CAWSRGTSYEQYF
TRBV10-2	TRBJ2-3	-	few	TGCGCCAGCAGTGTGCGGAGTCGGGGCACAGATACGCAGTATTTT	CASSVRSRGTDTQYF
TRBV6-1	TRBJ2-4	-	-	TGTGCCAGCAGTTTACAGGGAGGTGCCAAAAACATTCAGTACTTC	CASSLQGGAKNIQYF
TRBV7-2	TRBJ2-3	TRBD2	once	TGTGCCAGCAGATCAGCGGGGTCGAGCACAGATACGCAGTATTTT	CASRSAGSSTDTQYF
TRBV7-7	TRBJ2-3	TRBD2	-	TGTGCTAGCAGCAAAACATTAGCGGGAGGACCCACAGATACGCAGTATTTT	CASSKTLAGGPTDTQYF
TRBV7-9	TRBJ1-1	-	few	TGTGCCAGCAGCTTGGATCTAACCCAGAAAGCTTTCTTT	CASSLDLTQKAFF
TRBV5-1	TRBJ2-5	-	-	TGCGCCAGTCGCCGGGACCCCTCACGGGAGACCCAGTACTTC	CASRRDPSRETQYF
TRBV12-3/TRBV12-4	TRBJ2-2	TRBD2	-	TGTGCCAGCAGGGTTAGCGGGGTATCCGGGGAGCTGTTTTTT	CASRVSGVSGELFF
TRBV20-1	TRBJ2-1	TRBD2	-	TGCAGTGCTGGGCCATGGGGGGGGTCCCACAATGAGCAGTTCTTC	CSAGPWGGSHNEQFF
TRBV6-4	TRBJ1-1	-	many	TGTGCCAGCACCGGAGCGGGGATCATGAACACTGAAGCTTTCTTT	CASTGAGIMNTEAFF
TRBV19	TRBJ2-7	TRBD2	many	TGTGCCAGTAGTATCTGGCGGGAGGATTCGGCCGAGCAGTACTTC	CASSIWREDSAEQYF
TRBV13	TRBJ1-1	TRBD1	many	TGTGCCAGCAGCTTTGGACAGGCGAACACTGAAGCTTTCTTT	CASSFGQANTEAFF
TRBV3-1	TRBJ2-7	-	-	TGTGCCAGCAGCCAATGGGGTGACAACTCCTACGAGCAGTACTTC	CASSQWGDNSYEQYF
TRBV20-1	TRBJ2-5	TRBD2	many	TGCAGTGCGGGGGTGCGGGGGTTCCAAGAGACCCAGTACTTC	CSAGVRGFQETQYF
TRBV5-5	TRBJ2-7	TRBD1	-	TGTGCCGGAGCCGGGACAGGGAGCTCCTACGAGCAGTACTTC	CAGAGTGSSYEQYF
TRBV19	TRBJ2-7	-	-	TGTGCCAGTAGTATAGCTCAAGGACTGTCGAGCTCCTACGAGCAGTACTTC	CASSIAQGLSSSYEQYF